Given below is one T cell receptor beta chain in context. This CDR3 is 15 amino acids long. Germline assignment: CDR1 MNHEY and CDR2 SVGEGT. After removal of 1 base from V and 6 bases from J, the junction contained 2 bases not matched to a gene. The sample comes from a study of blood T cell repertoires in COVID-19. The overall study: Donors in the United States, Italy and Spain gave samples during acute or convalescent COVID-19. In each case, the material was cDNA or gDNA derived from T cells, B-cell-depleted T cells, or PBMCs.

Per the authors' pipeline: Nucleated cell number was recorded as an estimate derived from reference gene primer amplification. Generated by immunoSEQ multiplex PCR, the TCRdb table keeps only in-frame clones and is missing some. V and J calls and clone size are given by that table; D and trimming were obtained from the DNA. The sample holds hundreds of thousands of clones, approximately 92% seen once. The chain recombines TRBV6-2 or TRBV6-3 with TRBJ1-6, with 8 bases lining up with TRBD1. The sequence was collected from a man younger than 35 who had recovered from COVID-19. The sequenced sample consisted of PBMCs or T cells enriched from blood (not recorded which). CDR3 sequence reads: CASSYFDRGNSPLHF. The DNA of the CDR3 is TGTGCCAGCAGTTACTTCGACAGGGGTAATTCACCCCTCCACTTT.